The T cell receptor (beta chain) under discussion was sequenced for a study of regulatory T cells in long-lasting Graves disease. General study results and limits: Persistent disease favored TRBV28, TRBJ1-2 and TRBJ2-5.

Time point defined: persistent/refractory GD, antithyroid drugs over 5 years with positive TRAb. Following extraction of RNA from PBMCs, that RNA was used to make the TCR library. A volume of roughly 8.4 milliliters of peripheral blood was collected in EDTA tubes. The CDR3 totals 14 residues. With 2 bases removed from V and 4 bases from J, the gap between germline ends came to 12 bases. Germline V CDR1 and CDR2: MNHNS, SASEGT. At least ten counts were recorded for this clonotype. The antigen is not known. Investigators prepared the TCR beta libraries by applying iRepertoire HTBI primers and Arm-PCR of CDR3 regions. Authors' analysis steps: Across samples, around 60 TRBV and some 15 TRBJ segments were found. In TCRdb, the multiplex PCR reads were re-called with MiXCR into one record per CDR3 protein. The authors' filters were not applied to this entry. Of about 450,000 distinct CDR3 sequences listed, around 20% were seen once; the top ten hold 26%.

The TCR sequence derives from a female donor with Graves disease. The specimen was peripheral blood mononuclear cells (PBMCs), collected when the disease was refractory, from a patient treated with antithyroid drugs. The chain has TRBV6-1 and TRBJ2-7; weak D call: TRBD1 (6 bases). The CDR3: CASSEIRGPYEQYF. CDR3 bases: TGTGCCAGCAGTGAAATCAGGGGCCCTTACGAGCAGTACTTC.